A single sample is the source of the 17 T cell receptor beta chains below, sequenced in a study of blood T cells in healthy people across ages. A sample-barcoded 5' primer and a J-beta primer mix were used in a second PCR of roughly 6 to 11 cycles. From the 5' RACE reads, TCRdb called clonotypes with MiXCR, one entry per CDR3 protein. The sample has around 710,000 distinct CDR3 sequences, roughly 44% seen once. Sequenced: blood. All receptors come from a woman aged 55-75 years in good health.

V usage is TRBV7-2 and J usage is TRBJ2-3; D may be TRBD2 (5 bases). The ends were cut back, 6 bases at V and 4 bases at J, with 14 bases in the middle. The CDR3 sequence is 14 residues long. Germline CDR1 and CDR2: SGHTA and FQGNSA. The CDR3 reads CASRVRLTSDTQYF. CDR3 in DNA: TGTGCCAGCAGGGTACGACTAACATCAGATACGCAGTATTTT.

The rearrangement joins TRBV20-1 to TRBJ2-4; D gene unclear. This CDR3 has 12 amino acids. The V gene's germline CDR1 is DFQATT and CDR2 SNEGSKA (reference sequence). Trimming left V 3 bases short and J 7 bases short, with 10 bases between. The CDR3 sequence: CSASSVGNIQYF. CDR3 nucleotides: TGCAGTGCTAGTTCGGTGGGGAACATTCAGTACTTC.

The V call is TRBV7-8, the J call TRBJ2-7; 8 nucleotides agree with TRBD1. CDR3 length: 18 amino acids. Trimming took 5 bases from V and 0 from J; bases not matched to a gene: 15. The V gene's germline CDR1 is SGHVS and CDR2 FQNEAQ. The CDR3 protein is CASSLEFGRDRFSYEQYF. For the CDR3, the DNA is TGTGCCAGCAGCCTCGAGTTTGGGCGGGACAGGTTCTCCTACGAGCAGTACTTC.

The rearrangement links TRBV7-2 to TRBJ2-1; D ambiguous. Germline V gene lookup returns CDR1 SGHTA and CDR2 FQGNSA. V was cut by 4 bases and J by 13 bases, with 11 bases left in between. The CDR3 runs 11 residues. CDR3 residues: CASSSVYVQFF. The CDR3 bases are TGTGCCAGCAGCTCCGTCTATGTACAGTTCTTC.

V and J are TRBV15 and TRBJ2-1, with a weak D call TRBD2 (6 bases). The germline gives CDR1 LNHNV, CDR2 YYDKDF (reference sequence). Trimming pared 0 bases from V and 4 bases from J, leaving 10 bases between. The CDR3 is 15 amino acids. The chain's CDR3 is CATSRDWTTYNEQFF. CDR3 nucleotides: TGTGCCACCAGCAGAGATTGGACTACTTACAATGAGCAGTTCTTC. Looking up the rest from reference TRBV15 and TRBJ2-1 gives the full variable domain: DAMVIQNPRYQVTQFGKPVTLSCSQTLNHNVMYWYQQKSSQAPKLLFHYYDKDFNNEADTPDNFQSRRPNTSFCFLDIRSPGLGDTAMYLCATSRDWTTYNEQFFGPGTRLTVL.

The chain joins TRBV2 to TRBJ2-1; a weak D match, TRBD1 (6 bases). The V end lost 9 bases, the J end lost 5 bases, and 14 bases lay between the germline ends. Germline-derived CDR1 and CDR2 are SNHLY and FYNNEI. The CDR3 has 13 residues. CDR3 sequence: CASHRDTHNEQFF. CDR3 coding DNA: TGTGCCAGTCACCGGGACACTCACAATGAGCAGTTCTTC.

The chain combines TRBV5-1 with TRBJ2-3; D remains unclear. Trimming removed 0 bases at V and 7 bases at J, with 6 bases between. Per germline, CDR1 SGHRS and CDR2 YFSETQ. CDR3 size: 12 residues. CDR3 region: CASSLGDYTQYF. Here the CDR3 DNA reads TGCGCCAGCAGCTTGGGGGATTATACGCAGTATTTT.

The V gene is TRBV3-1, the J gene TRBJ2-5; TRBD2 aligns across 9 bases. The J call may be wrong; the DNA end is better matched by TRBJ2-7. The germline CDR1 and CDR2 sequences are LGHDT and YNNKEL (reference sequence). The length of the CDR3 is 15 residues. CDR3 nucleotides: TGTGCCAGCAGCCCCCGTTTGTGGCGGGAGGGCGAGCAGTACTTC. It is translated as CASSPRLWREGEQYF.

The chain recombines TRBV7-9 with TRBJ2-1; 9 bases align to TRBD2. Looked up from germline, CDR1 is SEHNR and CDR2 is FQNEAQ (reference sequence). With 5 bases clipped from V and 0 bases from J, the junction kept 8 bases outside the gene matches. This CDR3 has 17 amino acids. The CDR3 loop reads CASSPGLAVSSYNEQFF. DNA for the CDR3: TGTGCCAGCAGCCCGGGACTAGCAGTAAGCTCCTACAATGAGCAGTTCTTC.

The chain is built from TRBV28 and TRBJ2-1, with D perhaps matching TRBD2 (6 bases). The CDR3 loop spans 15 amino acids. The V gene lost 1 base and the J gene lost 6 bases, with 13 bases spanning the gap. Germline CDR1 reads MDHEN; CDR2 reads SYDVKM. The CDR3, as DNA: TGTGCCAGCAGTTTATCGGGCGGGGCCGCCAATGAGCAGTTCTTC. It yields the protein CASSLSGGAANEQFF.

The V and J genes are TRBV5-1 and TRBJ2-3; D remains unclear. The length of the CDR3 is 12 residues. In germline, CDR1 is SGHRS, CDR2 YFSETQ. Trimming removed 7 bases at V and 6 bases at J, with 12 bases between. The CDR3 loop reads CASYILADTQYF. The CDR3 DNA reads as TGCGCCAGCTATATTCTGGCTGATACGCAGTATTTT.

The V call is TRBV7-2, the J call TRBJ2-7; D is possibly TRBD1 or TRBD2 (5 bases each). Trimming took 5 bases from V and 6 from J, leaving 17 bases between them. The CDR3 runs 14 residues. Germline CDR1 and CDR2: SGHTA and FQGNSA. The CDR3 sequence: CASSKPPGPLEQYF. CDR3 DNA sequence: TGTGCCAGCAGCAAACCCCCGGGACCCCTCGAGCAGTACTTC.

This clonotype was observed a handful of times. The V call is TRBV7-3, the J call TRBJ2-5, with 8 bases lining up with TRBD2. The junction had 8 bases not matched to a gene; V was cut back by 6 bases and J by 5 bases. The CDR3 runs 14 residues. Germline-derived CDR1 and CDR2 are SGHTA and FQGTGA. DNA of the CDR3: TGTGCCAGCAGTGCTCGGGGGGGCGCTGAGACCCAGTACTTC. Protein: CASSARGGAETQYF.

This clonotype was detected only a few times. V is TRBV7-2 and J is TRBJ2-1; TRBD1 matches 7 bases. Gene TRBJ2-7 matches the end of the DNA better, so the J call may be wrong. Germline V CDR1 and CDR2: SGHTA, FQGNSA. The CDR3 extends over 15 amino acids. The CDR3 sequence: CASSQGQISYNEQYF. The CDR3 DNA sequence: TGTGCCAGCAGCCAGGGACAGATCTCCTACAATGAGCAGTACTTC.

The chain couples TRBV9 to TRBJ2-1, with 15 bases that match TRBD2. Looked up from germline, CDR1 is SGDLS and CDR2 is YYNGEE. The junction had 8 bases not matched to a gene; V was cut back by 3 bases and J by 4 bases. This CDR3 region has 18 residues. Written as DNA, the CDR3 is TGTGCCAGCAGCGGCGCTTGGGGGACTAGCGGGGGGTACAATGAGCAGTTCTTC. It yields the protein CASSGAWGTSGGYNEQFF.

The chain employs TRBV3-1 and TRBJ1-2; D possibly corresponds to TRBD1 (5 bases). The V gene's germline CDR1 is LGHDT and CDR2 YNNKEL (reference sequence). The CDR3 runs 14 residues. Deletions cut 4 bases from V and 4 bases from J, with 13 bases between. The CDR3 reads CASSPLGHRYGYTF. The CDR3 DNA is TGTGCCAGCAGCCCACTTGGACACCGCTATGGCTACACCTTC.

The CDR3 region is CASSSRRGFETEAFF. In DNA form, the CDR3 reads TGTGCCAGCAGCTCACGACGGGGGTTCGAAACTGAAGCTTTCTTT. The rearrangement uses TRBV7-2 and TRBJ1-1; the D gene is possibly TRBD1 (5 bases). The CDR3 totals 15 residues. Trimming took off 4 bases at V and 5 bases at J, with 17 bases between the two ends. Germline CDR1 reads SGHTA; CDR2 reads FQGNSA.